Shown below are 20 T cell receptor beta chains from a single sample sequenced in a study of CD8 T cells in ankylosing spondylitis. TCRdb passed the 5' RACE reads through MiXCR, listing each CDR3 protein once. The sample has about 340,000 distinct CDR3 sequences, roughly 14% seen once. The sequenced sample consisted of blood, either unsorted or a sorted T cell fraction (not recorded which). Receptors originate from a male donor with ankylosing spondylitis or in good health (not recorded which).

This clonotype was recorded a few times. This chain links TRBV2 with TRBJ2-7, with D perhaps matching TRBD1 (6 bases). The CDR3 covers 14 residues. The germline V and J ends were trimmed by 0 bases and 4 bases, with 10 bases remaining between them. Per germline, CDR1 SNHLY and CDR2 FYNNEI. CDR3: CASSEAGAYYEQYF. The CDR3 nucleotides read TGTGCCAGCAGTGAAGCGGGGGCCTATTACGAGCAGTACTTC.

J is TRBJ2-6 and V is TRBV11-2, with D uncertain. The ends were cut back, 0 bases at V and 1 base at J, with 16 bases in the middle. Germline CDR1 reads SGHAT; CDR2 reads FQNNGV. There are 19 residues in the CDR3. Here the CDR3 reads CASSLDPYFPKSGANVLTF. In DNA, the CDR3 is TGTGCCAGCAGCTTAGATCCCTACTTTCCCAAATCTGGGGCCAACGTCCTGACTTTC.

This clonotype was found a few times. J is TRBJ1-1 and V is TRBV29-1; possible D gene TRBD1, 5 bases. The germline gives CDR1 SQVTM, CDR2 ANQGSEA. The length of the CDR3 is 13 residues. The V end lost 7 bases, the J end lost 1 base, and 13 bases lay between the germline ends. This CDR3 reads CSAWGLSNTEAFF. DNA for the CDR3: TGCAGCGCATGGGGACTTTCGAACACTGAAGCTTTCTTT. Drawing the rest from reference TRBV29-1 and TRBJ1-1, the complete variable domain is SAVISQKPSRDICQRGTSLTIQCQVDSQVTMMFWYRQQPGQSLTLIATANQGSEATYESGFVIDKFPISRPNLTFSTLTVSNMSPEDSSIYLCSAWGLSNTEAFFGQGTRLTVV.

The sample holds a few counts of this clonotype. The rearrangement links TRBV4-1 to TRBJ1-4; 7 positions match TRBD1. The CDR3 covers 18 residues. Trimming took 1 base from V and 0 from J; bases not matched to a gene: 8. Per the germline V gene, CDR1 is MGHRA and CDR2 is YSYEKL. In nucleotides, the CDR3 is TGCGCCAGCAGCCAAGGGATAACAGGGGCCACAACTAATGAAAAACTGTTTTTT. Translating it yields CASSQGITGATTNEKLFF.

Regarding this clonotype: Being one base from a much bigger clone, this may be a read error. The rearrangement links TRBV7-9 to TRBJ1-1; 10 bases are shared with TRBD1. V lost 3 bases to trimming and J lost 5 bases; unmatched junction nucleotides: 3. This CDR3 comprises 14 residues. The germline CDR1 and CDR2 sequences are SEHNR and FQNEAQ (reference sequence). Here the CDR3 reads CASSFDRGRTEAFF. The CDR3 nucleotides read TGTGCCAGCAGCTTCGACAGGGGGCGGACTGAAGCTTTCTTT.

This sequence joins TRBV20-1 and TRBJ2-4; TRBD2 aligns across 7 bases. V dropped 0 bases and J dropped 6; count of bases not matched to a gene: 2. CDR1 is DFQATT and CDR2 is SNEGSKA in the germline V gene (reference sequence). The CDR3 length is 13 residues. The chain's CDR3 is CSARDASGNIQYF. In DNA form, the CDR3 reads TGCAGTGCTAGAGATGCTAGCGGAAACATTCAGTACTTC.

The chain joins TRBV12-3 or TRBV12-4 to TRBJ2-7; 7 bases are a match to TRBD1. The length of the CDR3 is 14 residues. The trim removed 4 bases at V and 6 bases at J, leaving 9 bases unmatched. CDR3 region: CASSSIGQAGEQYF. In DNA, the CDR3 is TGTGCCAGCAGTTCGATCGGACAGGCGGGCGAGCAGTACTTC.

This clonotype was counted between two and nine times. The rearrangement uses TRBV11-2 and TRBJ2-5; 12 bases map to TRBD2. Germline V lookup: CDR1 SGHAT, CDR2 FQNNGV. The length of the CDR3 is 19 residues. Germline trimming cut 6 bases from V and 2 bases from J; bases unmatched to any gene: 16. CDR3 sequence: CASSSIVGLAGGLQETQYF. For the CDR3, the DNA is TGTGCCAGCAGTTCAATCGTGGGGCTAGCGGGGGGGTTACAAGAGACCCAGTACTTC.

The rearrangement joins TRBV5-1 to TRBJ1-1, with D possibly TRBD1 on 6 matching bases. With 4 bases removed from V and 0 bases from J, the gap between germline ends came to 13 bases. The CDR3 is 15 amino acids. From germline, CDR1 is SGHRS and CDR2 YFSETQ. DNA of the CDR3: TGCGCCAGCAGCCTAATAGGGGACATGAACACTGAAGCTTTCTTT. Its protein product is CASSLIGDMNTEAFF.

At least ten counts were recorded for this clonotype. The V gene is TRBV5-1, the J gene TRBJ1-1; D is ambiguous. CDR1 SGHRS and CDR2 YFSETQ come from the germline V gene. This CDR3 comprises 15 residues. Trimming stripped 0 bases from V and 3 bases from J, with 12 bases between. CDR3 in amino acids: CASSLVGKGDTEAFF. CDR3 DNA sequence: TGCGCCAGCAGCTTGGTCGGAAAGGGAGACACTGAAGCTTTCTTT.

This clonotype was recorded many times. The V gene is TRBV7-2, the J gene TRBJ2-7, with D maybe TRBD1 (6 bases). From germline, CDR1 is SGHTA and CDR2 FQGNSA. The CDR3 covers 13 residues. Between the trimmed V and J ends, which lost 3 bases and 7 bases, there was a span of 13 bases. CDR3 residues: CASSLGAGTEQYF. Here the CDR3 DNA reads TGTGCCAGCAGCTTGGGGGCAGGGACAGAGCAGTACTTC.

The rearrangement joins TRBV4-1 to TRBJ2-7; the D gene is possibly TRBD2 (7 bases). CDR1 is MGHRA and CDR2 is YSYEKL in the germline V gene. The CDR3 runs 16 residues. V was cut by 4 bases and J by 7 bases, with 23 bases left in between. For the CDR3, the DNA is TGCGCCAGCAGCCTCGCCACCGGGCGGGGGCCTTTAGAGCAGTACTTC. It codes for CASSLATGRGPLEQYF.

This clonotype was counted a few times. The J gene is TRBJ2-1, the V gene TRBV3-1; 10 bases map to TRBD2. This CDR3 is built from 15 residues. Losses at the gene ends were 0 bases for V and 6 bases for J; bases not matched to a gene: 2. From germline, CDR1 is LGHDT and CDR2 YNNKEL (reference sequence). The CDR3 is CASSQEASGGNEQFF. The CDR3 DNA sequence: TGTGCCAGCAGCCAAGAGGCTAGCGGGGGCAATGAGCAGTTCTTC.

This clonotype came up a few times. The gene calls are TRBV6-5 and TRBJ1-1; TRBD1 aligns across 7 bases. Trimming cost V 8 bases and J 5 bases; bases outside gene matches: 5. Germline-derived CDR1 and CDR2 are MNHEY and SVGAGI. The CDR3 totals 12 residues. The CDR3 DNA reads TGTGCCAGCCGAAAGGGACAGACTGAAGCTTTCTTT. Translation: CASRKGQTEAFF.

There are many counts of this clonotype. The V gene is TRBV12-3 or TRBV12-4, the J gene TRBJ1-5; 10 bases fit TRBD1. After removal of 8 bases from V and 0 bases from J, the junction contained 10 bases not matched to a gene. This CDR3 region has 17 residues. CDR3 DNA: TGTGCCAGCGGAGATTCGGGACAGGGGTATAGCAATCAGCCCCAGCATTTT. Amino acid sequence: CASGDSGQGYSNQPQHF.

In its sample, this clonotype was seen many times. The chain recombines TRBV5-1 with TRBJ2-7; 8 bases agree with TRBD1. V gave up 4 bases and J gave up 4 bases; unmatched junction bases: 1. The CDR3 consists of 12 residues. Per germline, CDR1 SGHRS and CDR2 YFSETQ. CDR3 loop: CASSGQGYEQYF. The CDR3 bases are TGCGCCAGCAGCGGACAGGGTTACGAGCAGTACTTC. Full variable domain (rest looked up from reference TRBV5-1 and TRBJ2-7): KAGVTQTPRYLIKTRGQQVTLSCSPISGHRSVSWYQQTPGQGLQFLFEYFSETQRNKGNFPGRFSGRQFSNSRSEMNVSTLELGDSALYLCASSGQGYEQYFGPGTRLTVT.

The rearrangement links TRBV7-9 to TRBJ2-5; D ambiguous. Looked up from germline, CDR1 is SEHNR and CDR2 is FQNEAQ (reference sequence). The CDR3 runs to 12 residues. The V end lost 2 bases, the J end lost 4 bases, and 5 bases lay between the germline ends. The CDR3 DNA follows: TGTGCCAGCAGCTTACTCCCAGAGACCCAGTACTTC. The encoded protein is CASSLLPETQYF.

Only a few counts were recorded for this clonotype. The CDR3 nucleotides are TGTGCCAGCAGCATGGCCGGGACTAACTCCTACGAGCAGTACTTC. Translation gives CASSMAGTNSYEQYF. This chain connects TRBV5-5 to TRBJ2-7; 7 bases map to TRBD2. The J segment lost 0 bases and the V segment lost 4 bases, leaving 7 bases of the junction unmatched. This CDR3 region has 15 residues. CDR1 and CDR2 from the germline V gene are SGHKS and YYEKEE (reference sequence).

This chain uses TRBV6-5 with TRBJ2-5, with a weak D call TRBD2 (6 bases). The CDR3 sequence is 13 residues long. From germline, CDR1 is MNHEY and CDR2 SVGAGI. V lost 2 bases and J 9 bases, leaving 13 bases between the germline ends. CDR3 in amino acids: CASSYGRRAAQYF. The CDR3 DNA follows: TGTGCCAGCAGTTACGGAAGGAGGGCCGCCCAGTACTTC.

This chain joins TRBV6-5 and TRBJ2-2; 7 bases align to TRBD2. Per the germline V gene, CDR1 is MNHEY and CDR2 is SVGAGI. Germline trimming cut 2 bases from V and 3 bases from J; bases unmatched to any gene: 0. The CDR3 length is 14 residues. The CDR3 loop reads CASSYRGDTGELFF. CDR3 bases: TGTGCCAGCAGTTACCGGGGGGACACCGGGGAGCTGTTTTTT.